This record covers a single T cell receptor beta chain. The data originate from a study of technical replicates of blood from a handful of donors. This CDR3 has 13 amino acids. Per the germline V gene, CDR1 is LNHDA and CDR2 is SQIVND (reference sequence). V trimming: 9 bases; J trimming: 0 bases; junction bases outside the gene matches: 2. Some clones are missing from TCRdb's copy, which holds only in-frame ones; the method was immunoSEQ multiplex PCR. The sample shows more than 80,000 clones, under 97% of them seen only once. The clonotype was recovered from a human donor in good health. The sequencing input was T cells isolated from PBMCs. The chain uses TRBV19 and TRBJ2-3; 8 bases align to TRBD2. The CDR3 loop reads CARSGGSTDTQYF. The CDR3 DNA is TGTGCCAGGAGCGGGGGTAGCACAGATACGCAGTATTTT.